These 16 T cell receptor beta chains came from one sample sequenced in a study of blood T cells in healthy people across ages. Using a J-beta primer mix together with a sample-barcoded 5' primer, a second PCR was run for about 7 to 12 cycles. MiXCR, run by TCRdb on the 5' RACE reads, gives a single entry per CDR3 protein. The repertoire consists of about 780,000 distinct CDR3 sequences, with about 45% occurring once and the leading ten covering 15% to 20%. The sequenced sample consisted of blood. Receptors originate from a man at least 80 years old in good health.

The rearrangement joins TRBV5-1 to TRBJ1-2; 7 bases agree with TRBD1. The CDR3 has 13 residues. The germline V gene has CDR1 SGHRS and CDR2 YFSETQ. The junction had 4 bases not matched to a gene; V was cut back by 4 bases and J by 4 bases. In DNA form, the CDR3 reads TGCGCCAGCAGCCAGGGGGAGGGCTATGGCTACACCTTC. Translation: CASSQGEGYGYTF.

The genes are TRBV27 and TRBJ2-2; a possible D gene is TRBD2 (5 bases). Germline V gives CDR1 MNHEY, CDR2 SMNVEV (reference sequence). Trimming removed 0 bases from V and 1 base from J, with 12 bases in between. The CDR3 extends over 17 amino acids. The CDR3 is CASSLSRLAVNTGELFF. The CDR3 nucleotides are TGTGCCAGCAGTTTATCACGGCTAGCAGTGAACACCGGGGAGCTGTTTTTT.

Of note for this clonotype: With only one base between it and a far larger clone, this is likely a read error. The chain employs TRBV7-2 and TRBJ2-5, with 12 bases matching TRBD2. V lost 8 bases and J lost 11; bases outside the gene matches: 15. Germline V lookup: CDR1 SGHTA, CDR2 FQGNSA. CDR3 length: 15 amino acids. The CDR3 DNA reads TGTGCCAGCGGCCTCCTAGCGGGAGGGGGTAATGAGCAGTACTTC. The encoded protein is CASGLLAGGGNEQYF.

The sample holds a few counts of this clonotype. The chain recombines TRBV30 with TRBJ2-7; 9 bases are shared with TRBD1. Germline V gene sequence: CDR1 GTSNPN, CDR2 SVGIG (reference sequence). With 3 bases clipped from V and 5 bases from J, the junction kept 2 bases outside the gene matches. The CDR3 runs 12 residues. This CDR3 is CAWSGDRDEQYF. The CDR3 DNA follows: TGTGCCTGGAGCGGGGACAGGGACGAGCAGTACTTC.

The CDR3 nucleotides read TGCGCCAGCAGCCCGGGGACAGGTCCTTACAATGAGCAGTACTTC. Translated: CASSPGTGPYNEQYF. The chain combines TRBV5-1 with TRBJ2-1; 8 bases are shared with TRBD1. The better agreement between TRBJ2-7 and the DNA end casts doubt on the J call. This CDR3 contains 15 residues. CDR1 SGHRS and CDR2 YFSETQ come from the germline V gene.

The rearrangement links TRBV20-1 to TRBJ2-7, with D uncertain. V was pared by 3 bases and J by 0 bases, with 12 bases between. Germline CDR1 reads DFQATT; CDR2 reads SNEGSKA (reference sequence). This CDR3 is built from 14 residues. CDR3 in DNA: TGCAGTGCTAGGCCCGCCAGGTCCTCCTACGAGCAGTACTTC. Amino acid sequence: CSARPARSSYEQYF.

This clonotype has at least ten counts. This chain uses TRBV7-2 with TRBJ2-1; D is possibly TRBD2 (5 bases). The CDR3 length is 13 residues. CDR1 and CDR2 from the germline V gene are SGHTA and FQGNSA. Trimming stripped 5 bases from V and 0 bases from J, with 5 bases between. The CDR3 coding sequence is TGTGCCAGCAGCGGGAGCTCCTACAATGAGCAGTTCTTC. Residues: CASSGSSYNEQFF.

This clonotype turned up a few times. The chain links TRBV5-1 to TRBJ1-4, with D uncertain. V dropped 1 base and J dropped 2 bases, with 12 bases sitting between them. The CDR3 is 16 residues long. CDR1 is SGHRS, CDR2 YFSETQ, per germline. CDR3 bases: TGCGCCAGCAGCTTGTCTCTCAGACGCACTAATGAAAAACTGTTTTTT. It specifies CASSLSLRRTNEKLFF. The full variable domain, its missing parts supplied by reference TRBV5-1 and TRBJ1-4, is KAGVTQTPRYLIKTRGQQVTLSCSPISGHRSVSWYQQTPGQGLQFLFEYFSETQRNKGNFPGRFSGRQFSNSRSEMNVSTLELGDSALYLCASSLSLRRTNEKLFFGSGTQLSVL.

The chain has TRBV9 and TRBJ1-3; D unresolved. In germline, CDR1 is SGDLS, CDR2 YYNGEE. V lost 3 bases to trimming and J lost 8 bases, with 21 bases between them. The CDR3 has 16 residues. CDR3 nucleotide sequence: TGTGCCAGCAGCGACACATCAGCCGCCAGCAGAGACACCATATATTTT. Translating gives CASSDTSAASRDTIYF.

On this clonotype: The junction shows a germline mismatch at one end, possibly a read error. The rearrangement uses TRBV6-5 and TRBJ2-6; 10 nucleotides align to TRBD1. Germline CDR1 is MNHEY and CDR2 is SVGAGI. CDR3 length equals 18 residues. DNA of the CDR3: TGTGCCGGCAGTTACCTGGGGACAGGGGTGTCTGGGGCCAACGTCCTGACTTTC. It codes for CAGSYLGTGVSGANVLTF.

The rearrangement uses TRBV3-1 and TRBJ1-2; 9 bases fit TRBD1. V shed 1 base and J 8 bases; nucleotides not matched to a gene: 5. Germline V lookup: CDR1 LGHDT, CDR2 YNNKEL (reference sequence). The CDR3 extends over 14 amino acids. The CDR3 DNA sequence: TGTGCCAGCAGCCAAGCAACAGGGGGCAGGGGCTACACCTTC. Protein product: CASSQATGGRGYTF.

The V gene is TRBV10-3, the J gene TRBJ2-3; TRBD2 matches 7 bases. The CDR3 runs to 13 residues. CDR1 and CDR2 from the germline V gene are ENHRY and SYGVKD. The DNA for the CDR3 is TGTGTCTCTCGGCGGGAGATGGTAGATACGCAGTATTTT. Translation gives CVSRREMVDTQYF.

This clonotype showed up just a few times. V is TRBV20-1 and J is TRBJ2-7; D may correspond to TRBD1 or TRBD2 (6 bases each). Trimming took 3 bases from V and 4 from J, leaving 10 bases between them. This CDR3 has 12 residues. Looked up from germline, CDR1 is DFQATT and CDR2 is SNEGSKA (reference sequence). DNA of the CDR3: TGCAGTGCTAGTACAGGGAGGTACGAGCAGTACTTC. It encodes CSASTGRYEQYF.

This clonotype was seen a handful of times. This rearrangement joins TRBV27 to TRBJ2-3, with D perhaps TRBD1 (6 bases). Per the germline V gene, CDR1 is MNHEY and CDR2 is SMNVEV (reference sequence). The germline V and J ends were trimmed by 1 base and 4 bases, with 9 bases remaining between them. The CDR3 consists of 14 residues. CDR3 in amino acids: CASSLLQGSDTQYF. DNA for the CDR3: TGTGCCAGCAGTTTATTACAGGGTTCAGATACGCAGTATTTT.

The chain combines TRBV21-1 with TRBJ2-5; the table's D call, TRBD1, has no DNA check behind it. TRBV21-1 is a listed pseudogene. The CDR3 consists of 13 residues. The CDR3 sequence: CASAGTSQETQYF. As DNA, the CDR3 is TGTGCCAGCGCAGGGACGTCTCAAGAGACCCAGTACTTC.

The V and J genes are TRBV12-3 or TRBV12-4 and TRBJ2-5, with 9 bases identical to TRBD2. This CDR3 spans 17 amino acids. Losses at the gene ends were 6 bases for V and 11 bases for J; bases not matched to a gene: 22. This CDR3 is CASSRAGGAGGGGEQYF. CDR3 nucleotides: TGTGCCAGCAGCCGTGCCGGGGGAGCGGGAGGCGGGGGTGAGCAGTACTTC.